This TCR beta chain was identified in a study of T cells in Graves' hyperthyroidism and ophthalmopathy (dated by TCRdb to about 2019). Notes on the research overall: Peripheral blood was collected at initial diagnosis, before any treatment. To identify TCR V-J signatures that set the groups apart, the researchers used a discovery cohort of about a hundred patients, made up of approximately 43 with Graves' ophthalmopathy and some 55 with stable Graves' hyperthyroidism. An independent validation cohort of fewer than 20 hyperthyroidism patients and 17 patients who later progressed to ophthalmopathy tested prospective prediction of ophthalmopathy. The 95 to 100 discovery patients were randomly divided into training and test sets at a 7:3 ratio. In addition, the study compared T-cell repertoires in thyroid tissue and in blood from roughly 6 Graves' hyperthyroidism patients. After sampling, hyperthyroidism patients received methimazole starting at 30 mg daily, and ophthalmopathy patients received high-dose intravenous methylprednisolone. According to the paper, TCR Vbeta CDR3 sequencing was carried out on approximately 140 peripheral blood samples, which came from fewer than 50 ophthalmopathy, around 74 hyperthyroidism and about 17 progressor patients.

The TCR beta CDR3 regions were amplified from RNA transcripts. A first-round RT-PCR of the TCR CDR3 used the HTBI primer set with the Qiagen OneStep RT-PCR kit. The libraries were constructed in a second round of multiplex PCR and then size-selected and purified. Sequencing of the libraries was done on an Illumina HiSeq2000 using paired-end 100 bp reads. On the authors' methods: SOAPnuke was used to process the raw data, throwing out any read that contained adapters or uncalled bases, had a mean Phred below 15, or lacked an exact constant-primer or identifier match. High-quality paired reads were merged with COPE v1.2.5, and unique nucleotide sequences were defined as clonotypes. Clonotypes were aligned to IMGT TRBV, TRBD and TRBJ reference segments using MiTCR v1.1. The analysis included only V-J combinations with a frequency above 0.0001, which together covered roughly 99% of the repertoires. A TCS score was defined as the ratio of F50 (clonal expansion) to E x V (chaos), with BLOSUM62-based TCRdist applied between CDR3 peptides within each V-J. Welch's t-statistics and random forest reduced fewer than 550 V-J features to some 14, which were used in a naive Bayes classifier (R e1071). The public reads were reanalyzed by TCRdb: fastp trimming at Q25, MiXCR alignment, in-frame beta chains only. CDR3 protein duplicates are merged, each entry listing the most common genes and DNA. TCRdb, not the authors, supplied the V and J calls. This sample has around 300,000 distinct CDR3 sequences in its table, and less than 20% of those were observed once. The ten largest account for approximately 35% of the sample.

On this clonotype: The antigen this receptor binds is unknown. No base qualities exist here, and no much larger clone lies one base off it.

The CDR1 and CDR2 encoded by the germline V gene (reference sequence) are DFQATT and SNEGSKA. From its cysteine to its phenylalanine, the CDR3 spans 14 amino acids. The DNA shown is the 42-base CDR3, in frame from base 1. V is cut by 0 bases and J by 1 base, and the space between the germline ends is 7 bases. In the ophthalmopathy patients, disease was moderately to severely active, with a Clinical Activity Score of 3 or more, a NOSPECS grade of 4 or more, and a duration of less than 3 months. The study excluded patients with uncontrolled infections, other autoimmune diseases, pregnancy or lactation. Clinical symptoms, serum thyroxine and TRAb, thyroid ultrasound, and orbital computed tomography formed the basis for the diagnoses. PBMCs were separated from roughly 9.3 ml of fresh peripheral blood using Ficoll-Paque density gradient centrifugation. Total RNA was extracted with Trizol reagent, and quality was checked on an Agilent 2100 Bioanalyzer.

Paper-wide results and their limitations: Most expanded thyroid clonotypes (frequency above 0.001) were also detected in blood, suggesting blood repertoires may reflect thyroid immune responses. No statistical method was used to set the sample size in advance, and investigators knew the group allocation. In validation, the model predicted progression to ophthalmopathy a median of 6.5 months before onset, with about 71% sensitivity and just under 75% specificity. A 13 V-J signature model separated ophthalmopathy from stable hyperthyroidism, with just over 85% sensitivity and about 81% specificity in cross-validation and 80%/75% in testing.

The sequence is built from TRBV20-1 and TRBJ1-5; no D segment can be confidently identified. The sample comprised blood. The sequence was collected from a man aged 50 or older with Graves' ophthalmopathy. The DNA sequence is as follows: TGCAGTGCTAGAGATGGTCTGAGCAATCAGCCCCAGCATTTT. Its translation reads: CSARDGLSNQPQHF.